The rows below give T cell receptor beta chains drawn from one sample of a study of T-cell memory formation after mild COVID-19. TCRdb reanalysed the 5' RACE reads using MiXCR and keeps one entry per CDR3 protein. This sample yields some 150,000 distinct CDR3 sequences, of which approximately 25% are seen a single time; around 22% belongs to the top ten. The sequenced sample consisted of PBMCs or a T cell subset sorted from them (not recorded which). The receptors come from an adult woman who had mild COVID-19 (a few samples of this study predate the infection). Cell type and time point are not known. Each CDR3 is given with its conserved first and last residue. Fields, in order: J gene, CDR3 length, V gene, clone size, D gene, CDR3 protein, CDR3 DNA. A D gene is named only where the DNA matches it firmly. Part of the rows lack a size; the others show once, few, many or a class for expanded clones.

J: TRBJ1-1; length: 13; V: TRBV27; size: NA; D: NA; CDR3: CASSHYENTEAFF; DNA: TGTGCCAGCAGTCATTACGAGAACACTGAAGCTTTCTTT
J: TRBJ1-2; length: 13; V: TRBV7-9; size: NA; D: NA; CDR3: CASSPQGQDGYTF; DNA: TGTGCCAGCAGCCCTCAGGGCCAGGATGGCTACACCTTC
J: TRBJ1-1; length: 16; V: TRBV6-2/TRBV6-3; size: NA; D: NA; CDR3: CASSYHLDVGNTEAFF; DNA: TGTGCCAGCAGTTATCACCTCGACGTAGGGAACACTGAAGCTTTCTTT
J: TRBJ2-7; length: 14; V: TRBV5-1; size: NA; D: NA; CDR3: CASSLLGRPSEQYF; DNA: TGCGCCAGCAGCTTGCTGGGCCGGCCTTCCGAGCAGTACTTC
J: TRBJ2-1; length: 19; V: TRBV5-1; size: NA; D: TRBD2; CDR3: CASSHVGLAGVRAYNEQFF; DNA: TGCGCCAGCAGCCACGTGGGACTAGCGGGAGTTCGGGCGTACAATGAGCAGTTCTTC
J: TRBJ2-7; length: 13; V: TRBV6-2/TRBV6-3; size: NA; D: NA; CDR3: CASSYGGIYEQYF; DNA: TGTGCCAGCAGTTATGGCGGGATCTACGAGCAGTACTTC
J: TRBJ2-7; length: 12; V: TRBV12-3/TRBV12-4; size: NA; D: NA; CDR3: CASSLGSLEQYF; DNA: TGTGCCAGCAGTTTAGGGTCTCTAGAGCAGTACTTC
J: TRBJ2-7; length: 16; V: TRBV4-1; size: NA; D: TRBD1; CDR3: CASSYDSGTGYFEQYF; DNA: TGCGCCAGCAGCTACGACTCCGGGACAGGCTACTTCGAGCAGTACTTC
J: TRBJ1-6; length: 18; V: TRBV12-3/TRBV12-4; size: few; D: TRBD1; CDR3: CASSHGDSFSSYNSPLHF; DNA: TGTGCCAGCTCCCACGGGGACAGCTTTAGCTCCTATAATTCACCCCTCCACTTT
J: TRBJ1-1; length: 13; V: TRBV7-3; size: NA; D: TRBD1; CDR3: CASSLDRGKEAFF; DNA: TGTGCCAGCAGCTTAGACAGGGGAAAGGAAGCTTTCTTT
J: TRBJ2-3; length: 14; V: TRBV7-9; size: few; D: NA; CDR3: CASSLESLSDTQYF; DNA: TGTGCCAGCAGCTTAGAGTCGCTCTCCGATACGCAGTATTTT
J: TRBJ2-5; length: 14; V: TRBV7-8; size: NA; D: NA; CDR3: CASSLGGGWETQYF; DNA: TGTGCCAGCAGCTTAGGAGGGGGATGGGAGACCCAGTACTTC
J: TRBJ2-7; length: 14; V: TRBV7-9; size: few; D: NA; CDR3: CASSFYGSLYEQYF; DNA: TGTGCCAGCAGCTTTTATGGGTCTCTGTACGAGCAGTACTTC